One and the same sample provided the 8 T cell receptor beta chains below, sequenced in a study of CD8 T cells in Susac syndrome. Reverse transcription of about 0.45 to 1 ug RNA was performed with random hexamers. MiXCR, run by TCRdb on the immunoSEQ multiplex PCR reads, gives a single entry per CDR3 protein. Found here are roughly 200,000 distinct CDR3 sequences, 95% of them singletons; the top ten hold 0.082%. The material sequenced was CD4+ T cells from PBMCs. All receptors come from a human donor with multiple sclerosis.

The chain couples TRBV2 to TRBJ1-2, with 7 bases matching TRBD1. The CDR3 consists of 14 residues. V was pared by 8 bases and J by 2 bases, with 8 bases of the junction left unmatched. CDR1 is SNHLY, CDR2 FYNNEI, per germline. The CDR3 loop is CASLLLGQNYGYTF. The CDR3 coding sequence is TGTGCCAGCCTTCTACTGGGACAGAACTATGGCTACACCTTC.

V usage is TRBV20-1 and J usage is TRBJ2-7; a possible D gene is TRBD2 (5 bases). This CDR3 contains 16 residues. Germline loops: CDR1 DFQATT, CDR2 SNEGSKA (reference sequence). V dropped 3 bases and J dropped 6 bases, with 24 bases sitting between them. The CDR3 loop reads CSASALTRPEASEQYF. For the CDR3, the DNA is TGCAGTGCTAGTGCCCTGACTCGCCCGGAGGCAAGCGAGCAGTACTTC.

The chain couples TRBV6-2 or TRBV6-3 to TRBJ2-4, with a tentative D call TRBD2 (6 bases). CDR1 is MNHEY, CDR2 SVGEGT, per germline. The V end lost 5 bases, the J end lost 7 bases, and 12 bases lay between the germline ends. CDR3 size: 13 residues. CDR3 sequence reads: CASSGGTGNIQYF. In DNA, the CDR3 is TGTGCCAGCAGTGGAGGGACGGGGAACATTCAGTACTTC.

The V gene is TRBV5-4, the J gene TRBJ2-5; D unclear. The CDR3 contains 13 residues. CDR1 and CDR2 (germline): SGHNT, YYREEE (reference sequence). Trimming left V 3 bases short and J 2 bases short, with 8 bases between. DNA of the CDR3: TGTGCCAGCAGCTACGACTGGCAAGAGACCCAGTACTTC. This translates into CASSYDWQETQYF.

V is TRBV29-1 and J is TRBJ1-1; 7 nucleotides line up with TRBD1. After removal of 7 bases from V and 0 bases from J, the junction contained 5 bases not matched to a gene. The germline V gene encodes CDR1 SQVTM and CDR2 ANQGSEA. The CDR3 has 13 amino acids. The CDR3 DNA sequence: TGCAGCGCTATGACAGGGATGAACACTGAAGCTTTCTTT. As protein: CSAMTGMNTEAFF.

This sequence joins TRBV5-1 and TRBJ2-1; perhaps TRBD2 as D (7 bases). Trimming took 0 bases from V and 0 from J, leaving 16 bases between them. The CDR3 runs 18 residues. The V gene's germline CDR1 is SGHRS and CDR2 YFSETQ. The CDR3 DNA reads TGCGCCAGCAGCTTGGTCTTAGGGGGGGACCTCTCCTACAATGAGCAGTTCTTC. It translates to CASSLVLGGDLSYNEQFF. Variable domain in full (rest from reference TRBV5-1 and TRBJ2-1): KAGVTQTPRYLIKTRGQQVTLSCSPISGHRSVSWYQQTPGQGLQFLFEYFSETQRNKGNFPGRFSGRQFSNSRSEMNVSTLELGDSALYLCASSLVLGGDLSYNEQFFGPGTRLTVL.

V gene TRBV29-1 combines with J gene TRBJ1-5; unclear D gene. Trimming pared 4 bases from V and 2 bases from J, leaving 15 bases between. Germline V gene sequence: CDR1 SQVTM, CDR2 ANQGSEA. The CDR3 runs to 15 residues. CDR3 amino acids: CSVAGGFLGNQPQHF. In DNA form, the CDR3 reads TGCAGCGTTGCAGGCGGTTTTCTCGGCAATCAGCCCCAGCATTTT.

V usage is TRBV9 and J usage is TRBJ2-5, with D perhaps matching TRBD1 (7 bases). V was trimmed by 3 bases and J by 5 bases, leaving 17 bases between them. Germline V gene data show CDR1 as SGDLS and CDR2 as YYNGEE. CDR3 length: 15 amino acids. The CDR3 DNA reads TGTGCCAGCAGCGCCCAAGGAGGGGGCTGGGAGACCCAGTACTTC. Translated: CASSAQGGGWETQYF.